Listed here are 2 T cell receptor beta chains from one sample, sequenced in a study of cytomegalovirus exposure and HLA in healthy donors. PCR used 60 Vbeta primers and 13 Jbeta primers. Data came from immunoSEQ multiplex PCR; TCRdb stores just in-frame clones and leaves some out. The repertoire includes about 140,000 clones, around 76% of them detected once, and roughly 4% sits in the top ten. What was sequenced was PBMCs. Receptor source: a man aged 18 to 35 in good health and CMV-seronegative.

This clone was picked up a small number of times. The rearrangement joins TRBV4-1 to TRBJ2-5; 7 bases align to TRBD2. Matching the DNA end better, TRBJ2-7 makes the J call doubtful. CDR1 and CDR2 (germline): MGHRA, YSYEKL. The CDR3 totals 14 residues. The CDR3 nucleotides read TGCGCCAGCAGCCAAGGGGGAGGGGTTCTCGAGCAGTACTTC. It translates to CASSQGGGVLEQYF.

The chain has TRBV2 and TRBJ2-7, with 12 bases aligning to TRBD1. Germline V gene sequence: CDR1 SNHLY, CDR2 FYNNEI. The CDR3 covers 15 residues. Trimming at V came to 4 bases and at J to 5 bases, leaving 6 bases not matched to a gene. This CDR3 is CASSVGTGGVDEQYF. CDR3 in DNA: TGTGCCAGCAGTGTGGGGACAGGGGGCGTGGACGAGCAGTACTTC.